These 16 T cell receptor beta chains share one sample of origin, sequenced in a study of blood T cell repertoires in COVID-19. Some clones are missing from TCRdb's copy, which holds only in-frame ones; the method was immunoSEQ multiplex PCR. The table shows about 130,000 clones, with 75% to 90% occurring only once. Sequenced sample: peripheral blood. The receptors were sampled from a woman of 80 years or more with COVID-19, enrolled during active disease.

The J gene is TRBJ2-1, the V gene TRBV7-3; no clear D. V dropped 0 bases and J dropped 0 bases, with 6 bases sitting between them. The CDR3 sequence is 15 residues long. Germline CDR1 SGHTA, CDR2 FQGTGA. The CDR3 is CASSLTASSYNEQFF. The DNA of the CDR3 is TGTGCCAGCAGCTTAACCGCGAGCTCCTACAATGAGCAGTTCTTC.

The chain recombines TRBV9 with TRBJ2-3; 8 bases map to TRBD2. Per germline, CDR1 SGDLS and CDR2 YYNGEE. This CDR3 is built from 15 residues. Germline trimming cut 1 base from V and 6 bases from J; bases unmatched to any gene: 7. CDR3 sequence (DNA): TGTGCCAGCAGCGTACAAGCGGGAGTGGGGGATACGCAGTATTTT. Translating gives CASSVQAGVGDTQYF.

The chain has TRBV7-2 and TRBJ1-1; no clear D. V was cut by 4 bases and J by 1 base, with 16 bases left in between. Looked up from germline, CDR1 is SGHTA and CDR2 is FQGNSA. The CDR3 length is 16 residues. CDR3 in amino acids: CASSSPSGNPNTEAFF. The CDR3 DNA follows: TGTGCCAGCAGCTCCCCCTCAGGAAACCCGAACACTGAAGCTTTCTTT.

The sample holds one count of this clone. The rearrangement links TRBV28 to TRBJ2-3; 10 bases fit TRBD1. After removal of 6 bases from V and 1 base from J, the junction contained 7 bases not matched to a gene. CDR3 length: 16 residues. Germline V lookup: CDR1 MDHEN, CDR2 SYDVKM. CDR3 coding DNA: TGTGCCAGCAGGACCCGACAGGGGGCCGGCACAGATACGCAGTATTTT. Its translation: CASRTRQGAGTDTQYF.

This sequence joins TRBV19 and TRBJ1-1; D not certain. Trimming stripped 6 bases from V and 4 bases from J, with 12 bases between. CDR1 and CDR2 from the germline V gene are LNHDA and SQIVND (reference sequence). The CDR3 length is 13 residues. CDR3 sequence: CASRREGGTEAFF. CDR3 bases: TGTGCCAGTAGGAGGGAAGGAGGCACTGAAGCTTTCTTT.

J is TRBJ2-2 and V is TRBV6-2 or TRBV6-3; 12 positions agree with TRBD1. This CDR3 region has 17 residues. V gave up 4 bases and J gave up 5 bases; unmatched junction bases: 8. From germline, CDR1 is MNHEY and CDR2 SVGEGT. CDR3 amino acids: CASSSGTGGVGTGELFF. The CDR3 nucleotides read TGTGCCAGCAGTTCCGGGACAGGGGGCGTGGGAACCGGGGAGCTGTTTTTT.

The chain combines TRBV11-2 with TRBJ2-6; the D gene is possibly TRBD1 (5 bases). The V gene lost 4 bases and the J gene lost 1 base, with 8 bases spanning the gap. The V gene's germline CDR1 is SGHAT and CDR2 FQNNGV. The CDR3 length is 15 residues. The CDR3 protein is CASSSKGSGANVLTF. The DNA for the CDR3 is TGTGCCAGCAGCTCCAAGGGGTCTGGGGCCAACGTCCTGACTTTC.

The gene calls are TRBV6-6 and TRBJ1-2, with a tentative D call TRBD1 (6 bases). The germline gives CDR1 MNHNY, CDR2 SVGAGI (reference sequence). The CDR3 is 15 amino acids. Deletions cut 1 base from V and 3 bases from J, with 12 bases between. The CDR3 protein is CASSYLQGPDYGYTF. The CDR3 DNA sequence: TGTGCCAGCAGTTACTTGCAGGGGCCGGACTATGGCTACACCTTC.

V and J are TRBV27 and TRBJ2-7; 7 bases map to TRBD2. V trimming: 3 bases; J trimming: 3 bases; junction bases outside the gene matches: 5. The CDR3 covers 14 residues. Germline values: CDR1 MNHEY, CDR2 SMNVEV (reference sequence). The CDR3, as DNA: TGTGCCAGCAGTTTCGCCGGCGGGAGCTACGAGCAGTACTTC. Protein product: CASSFAGGSYEQYF.

The V and J genes are TRBV4-2 and TRBJ2-7; D may be TRBD1 (5 bases). The CDR3 length is 14 residues. Trimming left V 0 bases short and J 2 bases short, with 8 bases between. CDR1 is LGHNA and CDR2 is YNFKEQ in the germline V gene. The CDR3 spells CASSQEPGPYEQYF. The CDR3 DNA reads TGTGCCAGCAGCCAAGAACCAGGGCCCTACGAGCAGTACTTC.

The rearrangement links TRBV7-2 to TRBJ2-3, with a weak D call TRBD2 (5 bases). The CDR3 covers 14 residues. V was cut by 1 base and J by 4 bases, with 9 bases left in between. The germline V gene encodes CDR1 SGHTA and CDR2 FQGNSA. The CDR3 here is CASSLGGVADTQYF. The CDR3 region has the DNA TGTGCCAGCAGCTTAGGGGGAGTCGCAGATACGCAGTATTTT.

This clone was counted between two and nine times. As DNA, the CDR3 is TGTGCCAGCAGCGCGGTACAGGGGGCCGAGCAGTACTTC. It translates to CASSAVQGAEQYF. The chain employs TRBV7-8 and TRBJ2-7; TRBD1 matches at 9 bases. The CDR3 consists of 13 residues. CDR1 is SGHVS, CDR2 FQNEAQ, per germline. V lost 5 bases to trimming and J lost 6 bases; unmatched junction nucleotides: 5.

The chain combines TRBV7-8 with TRBJ1-5, with 8 bases lining up with TRBD1. This CDR3 is 15 amino acids long. Per germline, CDR1 SGHVS and CDR2 FQNEAQ. With V trimmed by 4 bases and J by 6 bases, 8 bases remained unmatched. The CDR3 nucleotides read TGTGCCAGCAGCTCCCAGCAGGGGGCCGGTCAGCCCCAGCATTTT. It is translated as CASSSQQGAGQPQHF.

V is TRBV28 and J is TRBJ1-2; D unresolved. This CDR3 has 15 residues. Trimming left V 6 bases short and J 0 bases short, with 14 bases between. Germline V lookup: CDR1 MDHEN, CDR2 SYDVKM. CDR3 bases: TGTGCCAGCAGGCCGGGAGTCGTATCTAACTATGGCTACACCTTC. It specifies CASRPGVVSNYGYTF.

The CDR3 coding sequence is TGTGCCAGCAGCCCCAGGGGCCCTGGGACTAGCGGAGCCTACGAGCAGTACTTC. Its protein is CASSPRGPGTSGAYEQYF. V and J are TRBV7-9 and TRBJ2-7; 11 positions match TRBD2. This CDR3 comprises 18 residues. V lost 5 bases, J lost 2 bases, and 14 bases stayed unmatched. The V gene's germline CDR1 is SEHNR and CDR2 FQNEAQ (reference sequence).

This rearrangement joins TRBV10-3 to TRBJ1-4, with no clear D. CDR1 is ENHRY, CDR2 SYGVKD, per germline. Trimming removed 0 bases from V and 14 bases from J, with 19 bases in between. CDR3 length equals 15 residues. The CDR3 nucleotides read TGTGCCATCAGTGAGTCGAAGGGAGTTCGGTTATGGCTGTTTTTT. This codes for CAISESKGVRLWLFF.